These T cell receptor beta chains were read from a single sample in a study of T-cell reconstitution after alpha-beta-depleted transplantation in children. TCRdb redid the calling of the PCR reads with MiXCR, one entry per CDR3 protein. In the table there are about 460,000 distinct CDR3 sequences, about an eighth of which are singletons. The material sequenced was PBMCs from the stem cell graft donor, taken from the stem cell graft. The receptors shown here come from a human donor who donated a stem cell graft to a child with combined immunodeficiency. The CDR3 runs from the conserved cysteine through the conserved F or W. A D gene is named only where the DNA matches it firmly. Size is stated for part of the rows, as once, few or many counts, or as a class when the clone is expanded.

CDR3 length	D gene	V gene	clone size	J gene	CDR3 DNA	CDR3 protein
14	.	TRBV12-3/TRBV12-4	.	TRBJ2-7	TGTGCCAGCAGTTTTTCTGTCCCCCCCTACGAGCAGTACTTC	CASSFSVPPYEQYF
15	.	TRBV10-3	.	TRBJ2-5	TGTGCCATCAGTTCCGGAAGCTTAGCGAAGGAGACCCAGTACTTC	CAISSGSLAKETQYF
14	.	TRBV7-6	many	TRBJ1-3	TGTGCCAGCAGCTTGGACATTTCTGGAAACACCATATATTTT	CASSLDISGNTIYF
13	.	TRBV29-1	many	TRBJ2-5	TGCAGCGGATCTACAAGCGGACGAGAGACCCAGTACTTC	CSGSTSGRETQYF
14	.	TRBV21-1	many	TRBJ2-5	TGTGCCAGCAGCAAAGAGGACCTGGGCGAGACCCAGTACTTC	CASSKEDLGETQYF
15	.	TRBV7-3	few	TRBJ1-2	TGTGCCAGCAGCTTAGTAGGTGTCAGGGACTATGGCTACACCTTC	CASSLVGVRDYGYTF
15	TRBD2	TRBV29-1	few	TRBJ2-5	TGCAGCGTTGTCGGAGCGGGGGGGCCGGGAGAGACCCAGTACTTC	CSVVGAGGPGETQYF
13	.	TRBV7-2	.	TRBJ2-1	TGTGCCAGCAGCTTATTCAGGGACAATGAGCAGTTCTTC	CASSLFRDNEQFF
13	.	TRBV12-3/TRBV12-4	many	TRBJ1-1	TGTGCCAGCAGTTTTTCGTGGGACACTGAAGCTTTCTTT	CASSFSWDTEAFF
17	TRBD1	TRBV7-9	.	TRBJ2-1	TGTGCCAGCAGCTTAGCGGCGGGACAGGGAAACTACAATGAGCAGTTCTTC	CASSLAAGQGNYNEQFF
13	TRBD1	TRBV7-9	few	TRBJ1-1	TGTGCCAGCGAGGACAGGGGGTACACTGAAGCTTTCTTT	CASEDRGYTEAFF
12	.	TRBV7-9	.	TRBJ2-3	TGTGCCAGCGGCGGGGACTCAGATACGCAGTATTTT	CASGGDSDTQYF
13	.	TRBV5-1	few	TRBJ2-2	TGCGCCAGCAGCTTGATCAGAGCGGGGGAGCTGTTTTTT	CASSLIRAGELFF
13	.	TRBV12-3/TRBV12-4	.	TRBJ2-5	TGTGCCAGCAGTTTTTTAGCCGGAGAGACCCAGTACTTC	CASSFLAGETQYF
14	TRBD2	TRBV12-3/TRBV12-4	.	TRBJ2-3	TGTGCCAGCAGTTTAGGACTAGCAGTTTATACGCAGTATTTT	CASSLGLAVYTQYF
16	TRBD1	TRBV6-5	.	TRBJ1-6	TGTGCCAGCAGTTACTCCCCAGGGGGGTATAATTCACCCCTCCACTTT	CASSYSPGGYNSPLHF
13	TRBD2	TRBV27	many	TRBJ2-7	TGTGCCAGCAGTTTAGCTAGCGGGATTGAGCAGTACTTC	CASSLASGIEQYF
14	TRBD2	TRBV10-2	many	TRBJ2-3	TGCGCCAGCAGGGCCGGGACTAGGGCAGATACGCAGTATTTT	CASRAGTRADTQYF
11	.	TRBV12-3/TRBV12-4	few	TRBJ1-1	TGTGCCAGCAGTTTAATCGGGCCCGCTTTCTTT	CASSLIGPAFF
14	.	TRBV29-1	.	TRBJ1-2	TGCAGCGTTGAACCCTCTTGGAAGGGAGGGTCCTACACCTTC	CSVEPSWKGGSYTF
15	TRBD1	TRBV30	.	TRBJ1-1	TGTGCCTGGAGTAGAGGGGACAGAATGAACACTGAAGCTTTCTTT	CAWSRGDRMNTEAFF
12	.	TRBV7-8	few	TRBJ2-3	TGTGCCAGCAGCCCCCTGGGGCTTACGCAGTATTTT	CASSPLGLTQYF
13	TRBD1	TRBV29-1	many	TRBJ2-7	TGCAGCGTTGAGGGACAGGGGTCACACGAGCAGTACTTC	CSVEGQGSHEQYF
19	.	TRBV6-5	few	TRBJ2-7	TGTGCCAGCAGTTACTCGGTGAATCCCCGAGTCAGGAACTCCTACGAGCAGTACTTC	CASSYSVNPRVRNSYEQYF
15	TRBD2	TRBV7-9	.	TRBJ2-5	TGTGCCAGCAGCTCGACTAGCGGGCTCCAAGAGACCCAGTACTTC	CASSSTSGLQETQYF
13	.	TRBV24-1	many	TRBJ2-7	TGTGCCACCAGTGATCGCAGGACCTACGAGCAGTACTTC	CATSDRRTYEQYF
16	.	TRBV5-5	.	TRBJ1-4	TGTGCCAGCAGCCCACTGGGAGCGAGGGCTAATGAAAAACTGTTTTTT	CASSPLGARANEKLFF
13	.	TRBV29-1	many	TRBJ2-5	TGCAGCGTGTGCATGGGGGCTGGAGAGACCCAGTACTTC	CSVCMGAGETQYF
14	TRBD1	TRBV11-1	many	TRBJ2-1	TGTGCCAGCAGCTCCCGACAGGGATACAATGAGCAGTTCTTC	CASSSRQGYNEQFF